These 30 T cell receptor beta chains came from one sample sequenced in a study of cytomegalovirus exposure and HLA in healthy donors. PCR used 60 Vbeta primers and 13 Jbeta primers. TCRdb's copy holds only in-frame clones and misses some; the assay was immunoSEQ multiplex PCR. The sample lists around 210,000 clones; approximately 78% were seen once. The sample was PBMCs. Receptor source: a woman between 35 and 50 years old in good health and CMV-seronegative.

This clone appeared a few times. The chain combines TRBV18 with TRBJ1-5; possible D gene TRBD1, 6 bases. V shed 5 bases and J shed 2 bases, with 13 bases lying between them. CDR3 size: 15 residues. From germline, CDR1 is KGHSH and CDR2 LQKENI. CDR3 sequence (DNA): TGTGCCAGCTCAAGAGGGGGAAGTGGCAATCAGCCCCAGCATTTT. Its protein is CASSRGGSGNQPQHF.

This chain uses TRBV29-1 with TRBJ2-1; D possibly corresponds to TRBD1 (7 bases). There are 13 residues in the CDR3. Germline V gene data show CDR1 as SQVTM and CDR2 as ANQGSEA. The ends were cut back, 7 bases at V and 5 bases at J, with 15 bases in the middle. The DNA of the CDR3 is TGCAGCGCGGGAGACAGGGTCGACAATGAGCAGTTCTTC. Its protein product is CSAGDRVDNEQFF.

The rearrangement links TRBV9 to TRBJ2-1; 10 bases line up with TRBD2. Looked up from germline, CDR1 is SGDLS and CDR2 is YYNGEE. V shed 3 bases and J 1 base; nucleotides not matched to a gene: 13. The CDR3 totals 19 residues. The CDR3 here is CASSDNPLAGDRSYNEQFF. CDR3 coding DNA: TGTGCCAGCAGCGACAACCCTCTAGCGGGAGACCGTTCCTACAATGAGCAGTTCTTC.

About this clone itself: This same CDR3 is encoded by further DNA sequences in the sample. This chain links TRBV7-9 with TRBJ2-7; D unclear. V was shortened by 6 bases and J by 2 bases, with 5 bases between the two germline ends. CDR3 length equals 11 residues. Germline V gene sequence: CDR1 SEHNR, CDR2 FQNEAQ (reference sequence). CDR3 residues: CASSPAYEQYF. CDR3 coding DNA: TGTGCCAGCAGTCCCGCCTACGAGCAGTACTTC.

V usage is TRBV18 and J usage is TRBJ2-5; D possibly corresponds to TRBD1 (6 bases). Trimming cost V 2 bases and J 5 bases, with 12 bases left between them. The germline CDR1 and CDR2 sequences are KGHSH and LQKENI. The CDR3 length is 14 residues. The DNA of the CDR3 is TGTGCCAGCTCACCAGGGACACGCGGGGAGACCCAGTACTTC. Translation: CASSPGTRGETQYF.

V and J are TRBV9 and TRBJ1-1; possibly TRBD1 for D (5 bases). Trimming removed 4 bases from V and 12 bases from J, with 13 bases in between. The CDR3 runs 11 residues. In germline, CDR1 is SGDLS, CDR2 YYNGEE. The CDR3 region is CASSSPQGSFF. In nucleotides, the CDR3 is TGTGCCAGCAGCTCCCCTCAGGGTTCTTTCTTT.

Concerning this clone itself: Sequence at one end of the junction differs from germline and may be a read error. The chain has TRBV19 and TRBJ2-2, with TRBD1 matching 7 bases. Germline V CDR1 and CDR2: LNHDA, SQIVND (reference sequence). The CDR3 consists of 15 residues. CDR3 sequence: CASSVDRAPNRELFF. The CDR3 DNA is TGTGCCAGTAGTGTAGACAGGGCCCCCAATCGGGAGCTGTTTTTT.

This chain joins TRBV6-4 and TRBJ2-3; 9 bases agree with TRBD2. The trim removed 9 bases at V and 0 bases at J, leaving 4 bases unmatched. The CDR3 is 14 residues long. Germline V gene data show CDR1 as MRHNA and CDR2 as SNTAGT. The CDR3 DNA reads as TGTGCCAGTAAACTAGCGGGCAGCACAGATACGCAGTATTTT. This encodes CASKLAGSTDTQYF.

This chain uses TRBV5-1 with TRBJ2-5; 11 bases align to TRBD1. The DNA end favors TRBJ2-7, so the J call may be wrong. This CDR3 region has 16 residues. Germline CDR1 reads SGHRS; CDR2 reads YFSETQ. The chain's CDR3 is CASSPEPGQGDYEQYF. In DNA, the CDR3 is TGCGCCAGCAGCCCGGAACCGGGACAGGGGGACTACGAGCAGTACTTC.

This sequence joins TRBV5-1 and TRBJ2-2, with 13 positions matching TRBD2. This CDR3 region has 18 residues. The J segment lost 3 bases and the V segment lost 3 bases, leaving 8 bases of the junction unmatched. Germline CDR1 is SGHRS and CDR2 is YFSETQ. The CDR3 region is CASSSLGLAGEDTGELFF. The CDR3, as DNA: TGCGCCAGCAGCTCGTTAGGACTAGCGGGAGAGGACACCGGGGAGCTGTTTTTT.

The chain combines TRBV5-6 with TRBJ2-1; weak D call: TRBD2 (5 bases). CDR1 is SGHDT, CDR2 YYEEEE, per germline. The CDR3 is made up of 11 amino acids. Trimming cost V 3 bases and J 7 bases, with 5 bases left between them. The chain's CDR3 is CASSWRNEQFF. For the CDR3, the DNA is TGTGCCAGCAGCTGGAGGAATGAGCAGTTCTTC.

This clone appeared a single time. The CDR3 DNA sequence: TGTGCCAGCAGCTTGGCCCCCGGACAGGTTACCTTC. Protein product: CASSLAPGQVTF. The rearrangement uses TRBV5-6 and TRBJ1-2; 7 bases fit TRBD1. The junction had 7 bases not matched to a gene; V was cut back by 0 bases and J by 14 bases. Germline V CDR1 and CDR2: SGHDT, YYEEEE. The CDR3 extends over 12 amino acids.

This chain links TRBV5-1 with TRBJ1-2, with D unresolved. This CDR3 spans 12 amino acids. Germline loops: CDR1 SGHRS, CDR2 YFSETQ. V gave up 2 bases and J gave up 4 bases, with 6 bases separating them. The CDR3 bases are TGCGCCAGCAGCTTCGGGGTCTATGGCTACACCTTC. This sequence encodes CASSFGVYGYTF.

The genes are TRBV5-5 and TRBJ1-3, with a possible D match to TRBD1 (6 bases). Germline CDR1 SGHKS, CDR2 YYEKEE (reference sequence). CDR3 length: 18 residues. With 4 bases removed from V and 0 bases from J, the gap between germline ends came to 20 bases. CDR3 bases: TGTGCCAGCAGCCCAGAATTTGCACAGGGAAGCTCTGGAAACACCATATATTTT. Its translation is CASSPEFAQGSSGNTIYF.

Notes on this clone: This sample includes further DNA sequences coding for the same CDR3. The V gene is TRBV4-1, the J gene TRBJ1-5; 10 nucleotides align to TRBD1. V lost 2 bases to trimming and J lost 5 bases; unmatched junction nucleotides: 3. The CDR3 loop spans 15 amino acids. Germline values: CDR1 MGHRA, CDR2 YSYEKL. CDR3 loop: CASSQWDRGDQPQHF. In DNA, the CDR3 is TGCGCCAGCAGCCAATGGGACAGGGGTGATCAGCCCCAGCATTTT.

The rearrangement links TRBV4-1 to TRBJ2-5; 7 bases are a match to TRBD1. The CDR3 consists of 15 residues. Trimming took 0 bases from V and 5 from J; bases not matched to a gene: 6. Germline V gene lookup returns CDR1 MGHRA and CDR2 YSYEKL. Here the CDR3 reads CASSQDGGRGETQYF. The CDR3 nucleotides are TGCGCCAGCAGCCAAGATGGGGGCAGGGGGGAGACCCAGTACTTC.

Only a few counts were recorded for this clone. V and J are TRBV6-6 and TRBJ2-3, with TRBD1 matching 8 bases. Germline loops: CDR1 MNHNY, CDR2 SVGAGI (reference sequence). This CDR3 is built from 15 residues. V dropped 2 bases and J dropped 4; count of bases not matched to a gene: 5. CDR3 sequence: CASSYADREADTQYF. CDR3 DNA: TGTGCCAGCAGTTACGCGGACAGGGAGGCAGATACGCAGTATTTT.

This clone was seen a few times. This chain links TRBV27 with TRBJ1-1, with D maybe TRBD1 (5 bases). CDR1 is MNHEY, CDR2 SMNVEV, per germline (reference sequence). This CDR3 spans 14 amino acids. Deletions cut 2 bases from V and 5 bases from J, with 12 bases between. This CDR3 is CASSLGRVQTEAFF. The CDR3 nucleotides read TGTGCCAGCAGTTTAGGCAGGGTGCAAACTGAAGCTTTCTTT.

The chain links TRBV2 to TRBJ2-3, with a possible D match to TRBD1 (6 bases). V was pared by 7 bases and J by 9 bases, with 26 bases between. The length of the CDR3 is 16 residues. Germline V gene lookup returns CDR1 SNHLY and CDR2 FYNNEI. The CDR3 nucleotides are TGTGCCAGCATCTTAGAACAGGGCTCACCCCGGGCCACGCAGTATTTT. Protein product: CASILEQGSPRATQYF. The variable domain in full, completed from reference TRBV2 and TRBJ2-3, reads EPEVTQTPSHQVTQMGQEVILRCVPISNHLYFYWYRQILGQKVEFLVSFYNNEISEKSEIFDDQFSVERPDGSNFTLKIRSTKLEDSAMYFCASILEQGSPRATQYFGPGTRLTVL.

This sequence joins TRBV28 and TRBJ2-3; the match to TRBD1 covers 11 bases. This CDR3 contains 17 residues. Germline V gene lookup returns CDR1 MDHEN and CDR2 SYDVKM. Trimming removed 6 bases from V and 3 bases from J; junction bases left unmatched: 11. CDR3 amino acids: CASSTTLRDRGTDTQYF. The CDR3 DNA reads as TGTGCCAGCAGCACCACCCTCCGGGACAGGGGGACAGATACGCAGTATTTT.

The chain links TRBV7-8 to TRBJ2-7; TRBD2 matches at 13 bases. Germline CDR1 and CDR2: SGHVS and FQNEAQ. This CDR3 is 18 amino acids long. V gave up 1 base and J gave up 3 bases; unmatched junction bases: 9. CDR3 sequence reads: CASSLESSGLAGIYEQYF. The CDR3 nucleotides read TGTGCCAGCAGCTTAGAGAGCTCGGGACTAGCGGGGATCTACGAGCAGTACTTC.

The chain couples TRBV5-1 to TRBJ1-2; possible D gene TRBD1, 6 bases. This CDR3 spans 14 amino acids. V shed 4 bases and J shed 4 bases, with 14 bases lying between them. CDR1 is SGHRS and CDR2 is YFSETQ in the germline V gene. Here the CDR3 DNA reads TGCGCCAGCAGCGAGGGGACAATAGTCTATGGCTACACCTTC. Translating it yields CASSEGTIVYGYTF. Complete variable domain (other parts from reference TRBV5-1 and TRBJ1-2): KAGVTQTPRYLIKTRGQQVTLSCSPISGHRSVSWYQQTPGQGLQFLFEYFSETQRNKGNFPGRFSGRQFSNSRSEMNVSTLELGDSALYLCASSEGTIVYGYTFGSGTRLTVV.

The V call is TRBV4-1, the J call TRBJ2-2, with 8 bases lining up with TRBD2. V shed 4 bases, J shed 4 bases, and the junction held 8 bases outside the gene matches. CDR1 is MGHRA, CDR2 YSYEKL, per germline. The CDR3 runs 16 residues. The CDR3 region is CASSRGGLVATGELFF. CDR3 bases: TGCGCCAGCAGCCGAGGGGGACTAGTGGCCACCGGGGAGCTGTTTTTT.

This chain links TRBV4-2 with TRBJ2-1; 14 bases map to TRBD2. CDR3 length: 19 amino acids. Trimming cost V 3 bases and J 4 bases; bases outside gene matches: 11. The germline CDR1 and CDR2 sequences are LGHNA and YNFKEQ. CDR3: CASSHSAGTSGRGYNEQFF. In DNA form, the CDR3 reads TGTGCCAGCAGCCACAGCGCCGGGACTAGCGGGAGAGGGTACAATGAGCAGTTCTTC.

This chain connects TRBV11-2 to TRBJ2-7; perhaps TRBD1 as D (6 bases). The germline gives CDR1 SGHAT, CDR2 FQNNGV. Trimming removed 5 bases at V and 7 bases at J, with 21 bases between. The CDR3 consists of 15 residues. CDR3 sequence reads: CASSRTSGGPHEQYF. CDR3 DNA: TGTGCCAGCAGCCGGACGTCTGGGGGCCCCCATGAGCAGTACTTC.

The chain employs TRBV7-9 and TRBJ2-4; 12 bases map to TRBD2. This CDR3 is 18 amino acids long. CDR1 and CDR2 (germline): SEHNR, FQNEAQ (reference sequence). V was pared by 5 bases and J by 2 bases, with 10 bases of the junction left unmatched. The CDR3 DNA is TGTGCCAGCAGCCCTGGGACTAGCGGGCGGGTTACCAAAAACATTCAGTACTTC. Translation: CASSPGTSGRVTKNIQYF.

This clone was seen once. CDR3 loop: CASSLGQAGRKNTEAFF. CDR3 DNA sequence: TGTGCCAGCAGCTTAGGTCAGGCAGGGCGGAAGAACACTGAAGCTTTCTTT. The chain recombines TRBV7-9 with TRBJ1-1, with a tentative D call TRBD1 (5 bases). This CDR3 has 17 residues. Deletions cut 1 base from V and 1 base from J, with 16 bases between. CDR1 is SEHNR and CDR2 is FQNEAQ in the germline V gene (reference sequence). Full variable domain (outside the CDR3, taken from reference TRBV7-9 and TRBJ1-1): DTGVSQNPRHKITKRGQNVTFRCDPISEHNRLYWYRQTLGQGPEFLTYFQNEAQLEKSRLLSDRFSAERPKGSFSTLEIQRTEQGDSAMYLCASSLGQAGRKNTEAFFGQGTRLTVV.

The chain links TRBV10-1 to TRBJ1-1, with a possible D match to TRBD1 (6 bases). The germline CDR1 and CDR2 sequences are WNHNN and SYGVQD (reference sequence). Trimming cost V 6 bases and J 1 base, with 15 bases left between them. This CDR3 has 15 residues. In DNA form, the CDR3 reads TGCGCCAGCAGCTCGGACAGCAGGACGAACACTGAAGCTTTCTTT. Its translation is CASSSDSRTNTEAFF.

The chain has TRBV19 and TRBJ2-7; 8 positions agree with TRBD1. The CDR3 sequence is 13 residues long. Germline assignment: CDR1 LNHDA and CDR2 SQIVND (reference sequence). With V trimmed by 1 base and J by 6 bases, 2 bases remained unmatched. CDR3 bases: TGTGCCAGTAGTATAGGTACAGGGGGCGAGCAGTACTTC. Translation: CASSIGTGGEQYF.

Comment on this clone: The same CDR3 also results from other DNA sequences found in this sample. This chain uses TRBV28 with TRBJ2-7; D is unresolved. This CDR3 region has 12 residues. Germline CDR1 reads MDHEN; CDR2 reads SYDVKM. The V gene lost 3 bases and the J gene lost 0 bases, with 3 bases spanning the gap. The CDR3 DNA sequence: TGTGCCAGCAGTTTCAGCTCCTACGAGCAGTACTTC. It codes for CASSFSSYEQYF.